The subject of this entry is one T cell receptor beta chain. TCRdb's table, derived via immunoSEQ multiplex PCR, lists solely in-frame clones and lacks some. The data hold roughly 260,000 clones, with roughly 84% observed a single time. These data originate in a study of blood T cell repertoires in COVID-19. Trimming pared 5 bases from V and 0 bases from J, leaving 11 bases between. The CDR3 covers 15 residues. CDR1 KGHDR and CDR2 SFDVKD come from the germline V gene. This TCR derives from a young woman with acute or convalescent COVID-19. Sequenced: peripheral blood. The chain employs TRBV24-1 and TRBJ2-3; tentatively, D is TRBD2 (6 bases). The CDR3 is CATSGAGLSTDTQYF. CDR3 bases: TGTGCCACCAGTGGGGCGGGGCTTAGCACAGATACGCAGTATTTT.